The rows below give T cell receptor beta chains drawn from one sample of a study of blood T cells in healthy people across ages. TCRdb used MiXCR to reprocess the 5' RACE reads, holding one entry per CDR3 protein. The sample comprises around 670,000 distinct CDR3 sequences, about 30% of which are singletons, and 15% to 18% rests with the top ten. Sequencing was carried out using blood. These receptors originate from an elderly woman in good health. CDR3s include the opening cysteine and the closing phenylalanine or tryptophan. A D gene is named only where the DNA matches it firmly. Where a row states a size, it is once, few, many or the class of an expanded clone; other rows omit it.

d_gene | abundance | j_gene | v_gene | len | CDR3aa | CDR3nt
. | many | TRBJ2-3 | TRBV7-8 | 18 | CASSLAETLDSDTDTQYF | TGTGCCAGCAGCTTAGCGGAAACTCTGGACAGCGACACAGATACGCAGTATTTT
TRBD2 | . | TRBJ2-7 | TRBV20-1 | 15 | CSARTPSGGGNEQYF | TGCAGTGCTAGGACCCCTAGCGGGGGAGGCAATGAGCAGTACTTC
TRBD1 | few | TRBJ2-2 | TRBV5-5 | 17 | CASTVDTGGARTGELFF | TGTGCCAGCACCGTTGATACAGGGGGCGCAAGAACCGGGGAGCTGTTTTTT
. | . | TRBJ1-4 | TRBV6-5 | 14 | CASSYGRPREKLFF | TGTGCCAGCAGTTACGGGAGGCCGAGGGAAAAACTGTTTTTT
. | . | TRBJ2-7 | TRBV7-2 | 13 | CASSLLAPPEQYF | TGTGCCAGTAGCTTATTGGCTCCCCCTGAGCAGTACTTC
. | . | TRBJ2-3 | TRBV4-2 | 16 | CASSQELFGLTDTQYF | TGTGCCAGCAGCCAAGAATTATTCGGACTCACAGATACGCAGTATTTT
TRBD2 | many | TRBJ2-1 | TRBV18 | 16 | CASSPPLAGGQNEQFF | TGTGCCAGCTCACCACCTCTAGCGGGGGGGCAAAATGAGCAGTTCTTC
. | many | TRBJ2-7 | TRBV6-6 | 15 | CASSHALGGIYEQYF | TGTGCCAGCAGTCACGCCCTGGGGGGAATCTACGAGCAGTACTTC
. | many | TRBJ1-1 | TRBV5-1 | 13 | CASSLPGVTEAFF | TGCGCCAGCAGCTTGCCCGGTGTAACTGAAGCTTTCTTT
. | many | TRBJ2-3 | TRBV6-5 | 18 | CASSYSIRGAGGTDTQYF | TGTGCCAGCAGTTACTCGATCAGAGGGGCAGGGGGGACAGATACGCAGTATTTT
. | . | TRBJ2-3 | TRBV13 | 17 | CASSPPDSGISTDTQYF | TGTGCCAGCAGCCCCCCGGACAGCGGGATTAGCACAGATACGCAGTATTTT
TRBD1 | . | TRBJ1-6 | TRBV5-1 | 15 | CASSLYGQADSPLHF | TGCGCCAGCAGCTTGTATGGACAGGCGGATTCACCCCTCCACTTT
TRBD1 | many | TRBJ2-4 | TRBV7-3 | 13 | CASSPRDRDVQYF | TGTGCCAGCAGCCCCCGGGACAGGGATGTTCAGTACTTC
. | many | TRBJ2-7 | TRBV20-1 | 12 | CSASLRGYEQYF | TGCAGTGCTAGTCTCCGGGGCTACGAGCAGTACTTC
. | many | TRBJ2-7 | TRBV28 | 14 | CASSSRGQVVKQYF | TGTGCCAGCAGTTCCAGGGGTCAGGTGGTAAAGCAGTACTTC
TRBD2 | once | TRBJ2-7 | TRBV7-9 | 16 | CASSLSTGLAGYEQYF | TGTGCCAGCAGTTTATCGACGGGACTAGCGGGATACGAGCAGTACTTC
. | many | TRBJ2-6 | TRBV6-1 | 17 | CASRDDRSRSGANVLTF | TGTGCCAGCAGGGACGACAGGTCCCGCTCTGGGGCCAACGTCCTGACTTTC
TRBD1 | many | TRBJ1-1 | TRBV28 | 13 | CASSQQGGTEAFF | TGTGCCAGCAGCCAACAGGGGGGAACTGAAGCTTTCTTT
TRBD1 | many | TRBJ1-1 | TRBV29-1 | 14 | CSVTPAGTGTEAFF | TGCAGCGTCACCCCTGCAGGGACAGGGACCGAAGCTTTCTTT
. | . | TRBJ2-3 | TRBV4-3 | 14 | CASSQDSGTGTQYF | TGCGCCAGCAGCCAAGATAGCGGCACAGGTACGCAGTATTTT
. | once | TRBJ2-2 | TRBV7-6 | 18 | CASSPPARLTKHTGELFF | TGTGCCAGCAGCCCCCCCGCGAGACTCACAAAACACACCGGGGAGCTGTTTTTT
. | . | TRBJ1-3 | TRBV5-1 | 16 | CASSLRTGLSGNTIYF | TGCGCCAGCAGCCTACGGACGGGACTCTCTGGAAACACCATATATTTT
. | many | TRBJ2-1 | TRBV4-1 | 20 | CASSQAPWGGPWYSYNEQFF | TGCGCCAGCAGCCAAGCCCCTTGGGGAGGCCCCTGGTACTCCTACAATGAGCAGTTCTTC
. | many | TRBJ2-3 | TRBV5-1 | 15 | CASSLGLRVGDTQYF | TGCGCCAGCAGCTTGGGCCTGAGGGTGGGAGATACGCAGTATTTT
. | many | TRBJ2-5 | TRBV6-2/TRBV6-3 | 15 | CASSYPSMNRETQYF | TGTGCCAGCAGTTACCCAAGCATGAATCGGGAGACCCAGTACTTC
. | many | TRBJ1-2 | TRBV4-3 | 16 | CASSQEGGPSFYGYTF | TGCGCCAGCAGCCAAGAGGGGGGTCCCTCCTTTTATGGCTACACCTTC
. | few | TRBJ2-1 | TRBV7-2 | 13 | CASSLGAVGEQFF | TGTGCCAGCAGCCTAGGGGCTGTCGGTGAGCAGTTCTTC
. | few | TRBJ1-2 | TRBV9 | 13 | CASSGRVGYGYTF | TGTGCCAGCAGCGGCAGGGTTGGGTATGGCTACACCTTC
. | many | TRBJ1-5 | TRBV12-3/TRBV12-4 | 13 | CASSSGEGQPQHF | TGTGCCAGCAGCTCGGGCGAAGGACAGCCCCAGCATTTT
TRBD1 | many | TRBJ2-5 | TRBV29-1 | 13 | CSVTGSFQETQYF | TGCAGTGTGACAGGGAGCTTTCAAGAGACCCAGTACTTC
. | . | TRBJ2-1 | TRBV20-1 | 14 | CSVSPLSGRNEQFF | TGCAGTGTTTCTCCCCTCAGCGGGCGGAATGAGCAGTTCTTC
TRBD1 | many | TRBJ2-7 | TRBV3-1 | 16 | CASSPGTGGLSYEQYF | TGTGCCAGCAGCCCGGGGACAGGGGGTCTCTCCTACGAGCAGTACTTC
. | many | TRBJ2-7 | TRBV20-1 | 12 | CSAIEDSYEQYF | TGCAGTGCTATAGAAGACTCCTACGAGCAGTACTTC
. | many | TRBJ1-1 | TRBV12-3/TRBV12-4 | 12 | CASSTNGPEAFF | TGTGCCAGCAGCACAAACGGCCCTGAAGCTTTCTTT
. | . | TRBJ2-2 | TRBV4-3 | 15 | CAGSQSGVNTGELFF | TGCGCCGGCAGCCAATCAGGGGTGAACACCGGGGAGCTGTTTTTT
. | . | TRBJ2-5 | TRBV30 | 16 | CAWSAVGVSRGETQYF | TGTGCCTGGAGTGCCGTTGGGGTCTCGAGGGGAGAGACCCAGTACTTC
. | few | TRBJ1-1 | TRBV5-1 | 15 | CASSLRPAVNTEAFF | TGCGCCAGCAGCTTGAGGCCGGCAGTGAACACTGAAGCTTTCTTT
. | . | TRBJ1-1 | TRBV7-6 | 14 | CASSSEQWSTEAFF | TGTGCCAGCAGCTCGGAACAGTGGAGCACTGAAGCTTTCTTT
TRBD2 | many | TRBJ2-7 | TRBV7-9 | 14 | CASTISGGTYEQYF | TGTGCCAGCACGATATCGGGAGGCACCTACGAGCAGTACTTC
. | many | TRBJ2-5 | TRBV20-1 | 16 | CSASPLGGARQETQYF | TGCAGTGCTAGCCCCTTGGGGGGGGCACGACAAGAGACCCAGTACTTC
. | many | TRBJ2-7 | TRBV4-2 | 15 | CASSQDRGGFYEQYF | TGTGCCAGCAGCCAAGATAGGGGGGGGTTCTACGAGCAGTACTTC